The TCR beta chain described here comes from a study of blood T cell repertoires in COVID-19. Turning to the study itself: Samples taken during acute and convalescent COVID-19 were collected in the United States, Italy and Spain.

Using immunoSEQ multiplex PCR, the repertoire was profiled, and TCRdb retains in-frame clones only, with some absent. Counted here are 45,000 to 65,000 clones, around 84% occurring once; the ten biggest clones make up 3.5% to 4.5%. The material sequenced was peripheral blood. This TCR derives from a man at least 80 years old with active COVID-19.

CDR3 DNA sequence: TGTGCCAGCAGCACGGGACTAGCGGGAGTCAATGAGCAGTTCTTC. Encoded protein: CASSTGLAGVNEQFF. The chain has TRBV7-3 and TRBJ2-1; 14 positions match TRBD2. CDR1 SGHTA and CDR2 FQGTGA come from the germline V gene. The ends lost 5 bases at V and 6 bases at J; junction bases unmatched: 3. This CDR3 is built from 15 residues.